These T cell receptor beta chains were read from a single sample in a study of T cell responses to AZD1222 COVID-19 vaccine. Assay used: immunoSEQ multiplex PCR; TCRdb lists only in-frame clones, some missing. Found here are 210,000 or so clones, 94% of them singletons; the top ten hold approximately 1.7%. The sequences come from peripheral blood, collected 28 days after the second dose of the MenACWY control vaccine. Receptors were obtained from an adult who received the MenACWY meningococcal vaccine as a control. Each CDR3 is given with its conserved first and last residue. Fields, in order: clone size, J gene, V gene, D gene, CDR3 DNA, CDR3 protein. The D gene is left open where the match is weak. A clone size is listed for some rows: how often the clone was seen (once, few, many), or a class if it is expanded.

abundance: NA
j_gene: TRBJ1-2
v_gene: TRBV27
d_gene: TRBD1
CDR3nt: TGTGCCAGCAGTCAGAGGACAGGCCCTAACTATGGCTACACCTTC
CDR3aa: CASSQRTGPNYGYTF

abundance: once
j_gene: TRBJ2-5
v_gene: TRBV7-8
d_gene: TRBD2
CDR3nt: TGTGCCAGCAGCTTAGACGGTAGCGGGGGTCAAGAGACCCAGTACTTC
CDR3aa: CASSLDGSGGQETQYF

abundance: NA
j_gene: TRBJ2-7
v_gene: TRBV4-2
d_gene: NA
CDR3nt: TGTGCCAGCAGCCAAGAATTGGACTCTACCTACGAGCAGTACTTC
CDR3aa: CASSQELDSTYEQYF

abundance: NA
j_gene: TRBJ2-3
v_gene: TRBV27
d_gene: TRBD2
CDR3nt: TGTGCCAGCAGTTGGCGGGAGACAGATACGCAGTATTTT
CDR3aa: CASSWRETDTQYF

abundance: once
j_gene: TRBJ1-2
v_gene: TRBV6-2/TRBV6-3
d_gene: TRBD1
CDR3nt: TGTGCCAGCAGTTATCAAGGGGGCGGCTATGGCTACACCTTC
CDR3aa: CASSYQGGGYGYTF

abundance: once
j_gene: TRBJ2-3
v_gene: TRBV3-1/TRBV3-2
d_gene: NA
CDR3nt: TGTGCCAGCAGCCAAGTAGGAGATACGCAGTATTTT
CDR3aa: CASSQVGDTQYF

abundance: NA
j_gene: TRBJ2-7
v_gene: TRBV29-1
d_gene: NA
CDR3nt: TGCAGCGTCCTGGACAGAATCCACGAGCAGTACTTC
CDR3aa: CSVLDRIHEQYF

abundance: NA
j_gene: TRBJ2-2
v_gene: TRBV4-3
d_gene: NA
CDR3nt: TGCGCCAGCAGCCAAGATCTGGCAGGGACCGGGGAGCTGTTTTTT
CDR3aa: CASSQDLAGTGELFF

abundance: NA
j_gene: TRBJ2-2
v_gene: TRBV25-1
d_gene: NA
CDR3nt: TGTGCCAGCAGTGAATATGGGTTTGGGCGGGAGCTGTTTTTT
CDR3aa: CASSEYGFGRELFF

abundance: NA
j_gene: TRBJ1-2
v_gene: TRBV19
d_gene: NA
CDR3nt: TGTGCCAGTAGTATAGGGCAGGGATGGGATGGCTACACCTTC
CDR3aa: CASSIGQGWDGYTF

abundance: NA
j_gene: TRBJ2-7
v_gene: TRBV7-9
d_gene: TRBD2
CDR3nt: TGTGCCAGCAGCTCGACTAGCGGGAGGGAGGCCGAGGCCTACGAGCAGTACTTC
CDR3aa: CASSSTSGREAEAYEQYF

abundance: NA
j_gene: TRBJ2-5
v_gene: TRBV6-2/TRBV6-3
d_gene: NA
CDR3nt: TGTGCCAGCAGTTACCCTGTGGGACTTCAAGAGACCCAGTACTTC
CDR3aa: CASSYPVGLQETQYF

abundance: NA
j_gene: TRBJ2-5
v_gene: TRBV7-2
d_gene: NA
CDR3nt: TGTGCCAGCAGCTTATGGCGCTTGGAGACCCAGTACTTC
CDR3aa: CASSLWRLETQYF

abundance: NA
j_gene: TRBJ2-5
v_gene: TRBV6-1
d_gene: TRBD1
CDR3nt: TGTGCCAGCAGTGAAAAAAGGACAGGGTCCCAACTACCGGGGACCCAGTACTTC
CDR3aa: CASSEKRTGSQLPGTQYF

abundance: NA
j_gene: TRBJ2-7
v_gene: TRBV3-1/TRBV3-2
d_gene: TRBD1
CDR3nt: TGTGCCAGCAGCCAAGCCGACAGGGGACGCGAGCAGTACTTC
CDR3aa: CASSQADRGREQYF

abundance: NA
j_gene: TRBJ1-1
v_gene: TRBV9
d_gene: NA
CDR3nt: TGTGCCAGCAGCGTTAACGGAGGGGCGGGCACTGAAGCTTTCTTT
CDR3aa: CASSVNGGAGTEAFF

abundance: once
j_gene: TRBJ2-7
v_gene: TRBV7-9
d_gene: NA
CDR3nt: TGTGCCAGCAGCTTAGAGAACTCCTTCCCTCAGTACTTC
CDR3aa: CASSLENSFPQYF

abundance: NA
j_gene: TRBJ1-5
v_gene: TRBV5-8
d_gene: NA
CDR3nt: TGTGCCAGCAGCTTGTATAATCAGCCCCAGCATTTT
CDR3aa: CASSLYNQPQHF

abundance: NA
j_gene: TRBJ1-1
v_gene: TRBV6-6
d_gene: NA
CDR3nt: TGTGCCAGCAGTTATGGGCAAGAAGCTTTCTTT
CDR3aa: CASSYGQEAFF

abundance: NA
j_gene: TRBJ1-2
v_gene: TRBV30
d_gene: TRBD1
CDR3nt: TGTGCCGGGATTCCCGGGACAGCCGATGGCTACACCTTC
CDR3aa: CAGIPGTADGYTF

abundance: NA
j_gene: TRBJ2-2
v_gene: TRBV5-6
d_gene: TRBD2
CDR3nt: TGTGCCAGCGCCTTGGGACTAGCGGGGGATTTCACCGGGGAGCTGTTTTTT
CDR3aa: CASALGLAGDFTGELFF